The clone carrying this T cell receptor beta chain has only one observation. Its antigen is unidentified. This sample was taken from a study of graft-versus-host responses after intestinal transplantation. At the level of the study: Transplantation in recipients was multivisceral, liver-intestinal, or isolated intestinal. Each patient got anti-thymocyte globulin induction, then tacrolimus and steroids for around 3 years.

The repertoire was sequenced with immunoSEQ multiplex PCR; TCRdb's copy has only in-frame clones and lacks some. The sample lists 45,000 or so clones, 91% occurring once. Looked up from germline, CDR1 is SNHLY and CDR2 is FYNNEI. The CDR3 loop spans 14 amino acids. Findings and caveats of the study: Individuals carrying graft-donor T cell macrochimerism showed high graft-versus-host to host-versus-graft clonal ratios in allografts. Ileal or blood samples showed some GvH clones first, and such clones were also found in recipient marrow.

The receptor was derived from a human patient who received an intestinal transplant, so some T cells may come from the graft donor. The genes are TRBV2 and TRBJ2-5; 12 nucleotides align to TRBD2. The end of the DNA fits TRBJ2-7 better, so the J call may be wrong. Sequenced material: PBMCs, taken 524 days after transplant. CDR3 coding DNA: TGTGCCAGCAGTAAGACTAGCGGGAGTCACGAGCAGTACTTC. It is translated as CASSKTSGSHEQYF.